The 20 T cell receptor beta chains presented below share a single source sample, sequenced in a study of CD8+CD57+ T cells in acquired aplastic anemia. The use of genomic DNA as template underpinned the TCR beta VDJ and CDR3 profiling. Using its own MiXCR run on the reads, TCRdb lists one record per CDR3 protein. The sample holds under 250,000 distinct CDR3 sequences; more than 40% are singletons and the top ten take 7.8%. Flow cytometry had shown expanded CD8+CD57+ cells in the patients chosen for sequencing. Material for sequencing was sorted CD4+, CD8+, or CD8+CD57+ T cells (not recorded which) from PBMCs. The receptors originated from a human donor with aplastic anemia.

This chain connects TRBV20-1 to TRBJ2-5; TRBD1 matches at 10 bases. Per the germline V gene, CDR1 is DFQATT and CDR2 is SNEGSKA (reference sequence). The CDR3 is 13 amino acids. With 5 bases clipped from V and 3 bases from J, the junction kept 3 bases outside the gene matches. The CDR3, as DNA: TGCAGTGCTTGGACAGGGGGGAAAGAGACCCAGTACTTC. Translated: CSAWTGGKETQYF.

Many counts were recorded for this clonotype. The CDR3 DNA reads TGCGCCAGCAGCCGAGGGGCTAACTATGGCTACACCTTC. Translation gives CASSRGANYGYTF. The J gene is TRBJ1-2, the V gene TRBV4-1, with a weak D call TRBD1 (5 bases). V lost 4 bases and J 0 bases, leaving 6 bases between the germline ends. Germline CDR1 and CDR2: MGHRA and YSYEKL. This CDR3 contains 13 residues.

This rearrangement joins TRBV10-1 to TRBJ2-7; 11 bases line up with TRBD1. This CDR3 spans 14 amino acids. Germline CDR1 WNHNN, CDR2 SYGVQD (reference sequence). Trimming removed 2 bases from V and 6 bases from J; junction bases left unmatched: 3. The CDR3 here is CASSEAGQGGEQYF. In DNA form, the CDR3 reads TGCGCCAGCAGTGAGGCGGGACAGGGGGGCGAGCAGTACTTC.

The V and J genes are TRBV2 and TRBJ2-1, with D maybe TRBD1 (5 bases). Trimming removed 8 bases at V and 4 bases at J, with 12 bases between. The germline gives CDR1 SNHLY, CDR2 FYNNEI. The length of the CDR3 is 13 residues. CDR3 nucleotide sequence: TGTGCCAGCTTTGGGCAGGGTTACAATGAGCAGTTCTTC. This sequence encodes CASFGQGYNEQFF.

The chain employs TRBV19 and TRBJ1-2, with D uncertain. Germline V gives CDR1 LNHDA, CDR2 SQIVND (reference sequence). Trimming pared 10 bases from V and 5 bases from J, leaving 11 bases between. The CDR3 consists of 11 residues. In DNA form, the CDR3 reads TGTGCCACCCTGGGTGAATATGGCTACACCTTC. This gives the protein CATLGEYGYTF.

In regard to this clonotype: A clone one base away is much larger, so this may be a read error. This sequence joins TRBV6-1 and TRBJ1-1; D gene unclear. The CDR3 has 15 residues. Germline CDR1 MNHNS, CDR2 SASEGT. The V end was cut by 4 bases, the J end by 1 base, with 13 bases between. The CDR3 DNA sequence: TGTGCCAGCAGTGGAGGGAGGGTTCGGAACACTGAAGCTTTCTTT. Translation: CASSGGRVRNTEAFF.

This clonotype has just a few counts. This could be a read error, since a much larger clone is one nucleotide away. The V gene is TRBV7-3, the J gene TRBJ2-7; 8 bases match TRBD2. The CDR3 totals 16 residues. The V gene's germline CDR1 is SGHTA and CDR2 FQGTGA. The CDR3 loop reads CASSVGGGGIRNERYF. The DNA for the CDR3 is TGTGCCAGCAGCGTAGGTGGCGGGGGGATAAGAAACGAGCGGTACTTC. The complete variable domain, with remaining parts taken from reference TRBV7-3 and TRBJ2-7, reads GAGVSQTPSNKVTEKGKYVELRCDPISGHTALYWYRQSLGQGPEFLIYFQGTGAADDSGLPNDRFFAVRPEGSVSTLKIQRTERGDSAVYLCASSVGGGGIRNERYFGPGTRLTVT.

This clonotype was seen ten or more times. The genes are TRBV4-3 and TRBJ2-1, with TRBD1 matching 8 bases. This CDR3 contains 16 residues. J lost 0 bases, V lost 4 bases, and 5 bases had no gene match. Looked up from germline, CDR1 is LGHNA and CDR2 is YSLEER. CDR3 sequence: CASSRWTGSSYNEQFF. In nucleotides, the CDR3 is TGCGCCAGCAGCCGTTGGACAGGGAGCTCCTACAATGAGCAGTTCTTC.

This clonotype was recorded a few times. This sequence may be a read error, since a much larger clone differs from it by one base. This CDR3 is missing its conserved last phenylalanine or tryptophan, likely due to a read error. The gene calls are TRBV4-3 and TRBJ1-1; D is ambiguous. The CDR3 sequence is 12 residues long. Germline CDR1 and CDR2: LGHNA and YSLEER. The V end was cut by 3 bases, the J end by 1 base, with 3 bases between. The CDR3 region has the DNA TGCGCCAGCAGCCAGCCGAACACTGAAGCTTTCCTT. This translates into CASSQPNTEAFL.

This clonotype was counted between two and nine times. V and J are TRBV5-1 and TRBJ2-5, with D possibly matching TRBD1 (5 bases). The germline V gene encodes CDR1 SGHRS and CDR2 YFSETQ. Trimming removed 4 bases from V and 2 bases from J, with 12 bases in between. This CDR3 is built from 14 residues. In DNA, the CDR3 is TGCGCCAGCAGCCTCGGACATAGGCAAGAGACCCAGTACTTC. Translating gives CASSLGHRQETQYF.

The CDR3 spells CASSLVFGERYEQYF. CDR3 DNA: TGTGCCAGCAGCTTAGTTTTCGGGGAGAGGTACGAGCAGTACTTC. The rearrangement uses TRBV7-8 and TRBJ2-7, with D possibly TRBD2 on 5 matching bases. CDR3 length equals 15 residues. CDR1 and CDR2 from the germline V gene are SGHVS and FQNEAQ. V lost 1 base, J lost 4 bases, and 14 bases lay in between.

This clonotype was counted only a few times. The chain employs TRBV30 and TRBJ2-7, with D possibly being TRBD1 or TRBD2 (5 bases each). From germline, CDR1 is GTSNPN and CDR2 SVGIG (reference sequence). The V end lost 4 bases, the J end lost 7 bases, and 14 bases lay between the germline ends. The CDR3 runs 12 residues. CDR3: CAWTPGAGEQYF. The CDR3 DNA is TGTGCCTGGACTCCCGGGGCCGGGGAGCAGTACTTC.

The V gene is TRBV20-1, the J gene TRBJ1-2, with D hard to call. The V end was cut by 2 bases, the J end by 3 bases, with 22 bases between. This CDR3 region has 17 residues. Germline lookup yields CDR1 DFQATT and CDR2 SNEGSKA (reference sequence). The CDR3 region is CSARFPWGGSEDYGYTF. The CDR3 DNA follows: TGCAGTGCTAGATTCCCATGGGGAGGCAGTGAGGACTATGGCTACACCTTC.

The chain carries TRBV20-1 and TRBJ2-3; 12 bases line up with TRBD2. This CDR3 has 15 amino acids. V shed 4 bases, J shed 11 bases, and the junction held 13 bases outside the gene matches. Germline assignment: CDR1 DFQATT and CDR2 SNEGSKA (reference sequence). The CDR3 spells CSANGLAGFLNEQYF. The CDR3 nucleotides read TGCAGTGCTAACGGACTAGCGGGATTCCTAAATGAGCAGTATTTT.

The J gene is TRBJ1-6, the V gene TRBV10-3; TRBD1 is a possible D gene (5 bases). This CDR3 comprises 13 residues. Deletions cut 3 bases from V and 7 bases from J, with 7 bases between. The V gene's germline CDR1 is ENHRY and CDR2 SYGVKD. The chain's CDR3 is CAISDQGNSPLHF. The CDR3 bases are TGTGCCATCAGTGATCAGGGCAATTCACCCCTCCACTTT.

This clonotype showed up many times. The J gene is TRBJ2-7, the V gene TRBV7-8; D is perhaps TRBD2 (6 bases). Deletions cut 5 bases from V and 1 base from J, with 12 bases between. The CDR3 is 14 residues long. Looked up from germline, CDR1 is SGHVS and CDR2 is FQNEAQ. CDR3: CASSRGTGSYEQYF. The CDR3 DNA is TGTGCCAGCAGCCGAGGGACTGGTTCCTACGAGCAGTACTTC. Complete variable domain (other parts from reference TRBV7-8 and TRBJ2-7): GAGVSQSPRYKVAKRGQDVALRCDPISGHVSLFWYQQALGQGPEFLTYFQNEAQLDKSGLPSDRFFAERPEGSVSTLKIQRTQQEDSAVYLCASSRGTGSYEQYFGPGTRLTVT.

This clonotype turned up a few times. This chain links TRBV27 with TRBJ1-5; perhaps TRBD1 as D (5 bases). The CDR3 runs to 12 residues. CDR1 is MNHEY, CDR2 SMNVEV, per germline (reference sequence). V was clipped by 5 bases and J by 4 bases, with 6 bases between them. CDR3 DNA sequence: TGTGCCAGCAGTAAGGGGAATCAGCCCCAGCATTTT. As protein: CASSKGNQPQHF.

V gene TRBV15 combines with J gene TRBJ1-5; 9 positions agree with TRBD1. The trim removed 3 bases at V and 10 bases at J, leaving 7 bases unmatched. Germline-derived CDR1 and CDR2 are LNHNV and YYDKDF (reference sequence). This CDR3 is 14 amino acids long. CDR3 in DNA: TGTGCCACCAGCAGGGGGGGACAGGGCCGTCCCCAGCATTTT. It translates to CATSRGGQGRPQHF.

This clonotype was seen only a few times. The chain combines TRBV2 with TRBJ1-1; D remains unclear. The germline CDR1 and CDR2 sequences are SNHLY and FYNNEI. The CDR3 covers 13 residues. Trimming removed 6 bases at V and 1 base at J, with 9 bases between. The CDR3, as DNA: TGTGCCAGCAGGGTTCAGACGAACACTGAAGCTTTCTTT. Amino acids: CASRVQTNTEAFF. The complete variable domain, with remaining parts taken from reference TRBV2 and TRBJ1-1, reads EPEVTQTPSHQVTQMGQEVILRCVPISNHLYFYWYRQILGQKVEFLVSFYNNEISEKSEIFDDQFSVERPDGSNFTLKIRSTKLEDSAMYFCASRVQTNTEAFFGQGTRLTVV.

This clonotype was detected only a few times. CDR3 DNA sequence: TGTGCCAGCAGTTTATCCCGAGCTACTAACTATGGCTACACCTTC. This codes for CASSLSRATNYGYTF. This chain links TRBV27 with TRBJ1-2, with no clear D. CDR3 length: 15 residues. Per germline, CDR1 MNHEY and CDR2 SMNVEV (reference sequence). V shed 0 bases and J shed 0 bases, with 8 bases lying between them.